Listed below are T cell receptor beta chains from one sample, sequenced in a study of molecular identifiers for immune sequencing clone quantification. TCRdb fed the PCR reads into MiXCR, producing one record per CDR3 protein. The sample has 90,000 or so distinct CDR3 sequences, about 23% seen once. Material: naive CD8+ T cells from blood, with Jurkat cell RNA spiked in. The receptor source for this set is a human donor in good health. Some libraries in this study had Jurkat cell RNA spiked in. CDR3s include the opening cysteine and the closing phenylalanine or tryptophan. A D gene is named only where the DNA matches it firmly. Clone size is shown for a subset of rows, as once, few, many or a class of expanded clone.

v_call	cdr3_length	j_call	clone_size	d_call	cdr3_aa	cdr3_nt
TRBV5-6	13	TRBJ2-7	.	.	CASRPRGTYEQYF	TGTGCCAGCAGGCCCCGCGGCACCTACGAGCAGTACTTC
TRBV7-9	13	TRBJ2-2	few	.	CASSSGLEGELFF	TGTGCCAGCAGCTCTGGTCTCGAGGGGGAGCTGTTTTTT
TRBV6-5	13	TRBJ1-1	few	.	CASSWGWDTEAFF	TGTGCCAGCAGTTGGGGTTGGGACACTGAAGCTTTCTTT
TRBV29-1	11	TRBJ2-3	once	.	CSVGAGVTQYF	TGCAGCGTTGGTGCAGGTGTTACGCAGTATTTT
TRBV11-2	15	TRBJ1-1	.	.	CASSLGTHTDTEAFF	TGTGCCAGCAGCTTAGGGACCCATACGGACACTGAAGCTTTCTTT
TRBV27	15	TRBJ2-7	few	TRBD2	CASSPGLAGTYEQYF	TGTGCCAGCAGTCCGGGACTAGCGGGAACCTACGAGCAGTACTTC
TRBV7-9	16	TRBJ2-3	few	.	CASSFDTGSLTDTQYF	TGTGCCAGCAGCTTCGACACAGGGAGCCTCACAGATACGCAGTATTTT
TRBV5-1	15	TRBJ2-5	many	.	CASRPPGRVLETQYF	TGCGCCAGCAGACCCCCAGGTCGCGTCCTAGAGACCCAGTACTTC
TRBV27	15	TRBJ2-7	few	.	CASSLASGWSYEQYF	TGTGCCAGCAGTTTAGCAAGCGGGTGGTCCTACGAGCAGTACTTC
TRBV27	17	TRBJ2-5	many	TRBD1	CASSLSRGPYYQETQYF	TGTGCCAGCAGTTTATCTAGGGGGCCGTATTACCAAGAGACCCAGTACTTC
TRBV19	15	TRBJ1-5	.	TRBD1	CASSTDRGLDQTQHF	TGTGCCAGTAGTACGGACAGGGGGCTTGATCAGACCCAGCATTTT
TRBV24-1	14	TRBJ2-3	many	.	CATSDPDRLDTQYF	TGTGCCACCAGTGACCCTGACAGATTGGATACGCAGTATTTT
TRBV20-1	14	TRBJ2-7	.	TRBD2	CSARRTSGSYAQYF	TGCAGTGCTAGACGGACTAGCGGGTCCTACGCGCAGTACTTC
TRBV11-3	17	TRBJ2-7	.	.	CASSSEVGDASSYEQYF	TGTGCCAGCAGCTCAGAGGTCGGGGACGCCAGCTCCTACGAGCAGTACTTC
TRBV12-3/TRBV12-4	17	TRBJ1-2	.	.	CASSLEYRVGKDDGYTF	TGTGCCAGCAGTTTAGAATACAGGGTGGGTAAGGACGATGGCTACACCTTC
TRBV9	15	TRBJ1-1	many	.	CASSVVGHQNTEAFF	TGTGCCAGCAGCGTAGTGGGACACCAGAACACTGAAGCTTTCTTT
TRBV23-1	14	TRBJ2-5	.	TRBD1	CASSVYDRGETQYF	TGCGCCAGCAGTGTCTACGACAGGGGAGAGACCCAGTACTTC
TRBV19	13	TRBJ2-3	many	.	CASRLFDGDTQYF	TGTGCCAGTAGACTTTTCGATGGAGATACGCAGTATTTT
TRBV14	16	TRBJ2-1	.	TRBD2	CASSQIAGVAYNEQFF	TGTGCCAGCAGCCAAATAGCGGGAGTGGCCTACAATGAGCAGTTCTTC
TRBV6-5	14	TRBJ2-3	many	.	CASSYSGTTDTQYF	TGTGCCAGCAGTTACTCGGGGACCACAGATACGCAGTATTTT
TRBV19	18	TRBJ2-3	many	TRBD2	CASSIPGRGERDTDTQYF	TGTGCCAGTAGTATCCCCGGGAGGGGAGAGCGGGACACAGATACGCAGTATTTT
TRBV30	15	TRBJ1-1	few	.	CAWDHTGVPNTEAFF	TGTGCCTGGGATCATACGGGAGTCCCGAACACTGAAGCTTTCTTT
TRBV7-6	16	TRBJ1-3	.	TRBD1	CASSPWTGSSGNTIYF	TGTGCCAGCAGCCCCTGGACAGGGAGCTCTGGAAACACCATATATTTT
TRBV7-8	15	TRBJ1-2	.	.	CASSFLYEGLYGYTF	TGTGCCAGCAGCTTCCTATATGAGGGCTTATATGGCTACACCTTC
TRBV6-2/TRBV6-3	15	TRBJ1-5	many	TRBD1	CASSYDRGSNQPQHF	TGTGCCAGCAGTTACGACAGGGGTAGCAATCAGCCCCAGCATTTT
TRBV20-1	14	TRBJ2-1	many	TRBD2	CSAILAGGYNEQFF	TGCAGTGCCATACTAGCGGGAGGCTACAATGAGCAGTTCTTC
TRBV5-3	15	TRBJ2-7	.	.	CASSLDMPTGVEQYF	TGTGCCAGCAGCTTGGATATGCCGACAGGAGTCGAGCAGTACTTC
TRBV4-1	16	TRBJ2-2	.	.	CASSQSPGSNTGELFF	TGCGCCAGCAGCCAATCACCGGGATCGAACACCGGGGAGCTGTTTTTT
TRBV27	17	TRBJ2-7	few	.	CASRPSSWGVRDYEQYF	TGTGCCAGCAGGCCGTCATCATGGGGAGTTCGGGACTACGAGCAGTACTTC
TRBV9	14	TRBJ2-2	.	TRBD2	CASRGTNDAEELFF	TGTGCCTCACGGGGGACTAATGACGCCGAGGAGCTGTTTTTT
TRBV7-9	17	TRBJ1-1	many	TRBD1	CASSLVGTGPRDTEAFF	TGTGCCAGCAGCTTAGTGGGGACAGGGCCTAGGGACACTGAAGCTTTCTTT
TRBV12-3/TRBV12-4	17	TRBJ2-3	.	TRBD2	CASTRASGGAITDTQYF	TGTGCCAGCACCCGGGCTAGCGGGGGGGCAATAACAGATACGCAGTATTTT
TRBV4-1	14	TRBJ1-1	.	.	CASSQERGRTEAFF	TGCGCCAGCAGCCAAGAGAGGGGACGGACTGAAGCTTTCTTT
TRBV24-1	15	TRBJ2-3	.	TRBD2	CATSDLRESTDTHYF	TGTGCTACCAGTGATTTGCGGGAGAGCACAGATACGCACTATTTT
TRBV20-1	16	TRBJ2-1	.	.	CSARAFRVPTGSEQFF	TGCAGTGCTAGAGCCTTCAGGGTACCGACTGGTAGTGAGCAGTTCTTC
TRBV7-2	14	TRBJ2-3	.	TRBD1	CASNSGQQTDTQYF	TGTGCCAGCAACTCGGGACAGCAGACAGATACGCAGTATTTT
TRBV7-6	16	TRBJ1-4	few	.	CASSLEGPKMNEKLFF	TGTGCCAGCAGCTTAGAGGGACCTAAAATGAATGAAAAACTGTTTTTT
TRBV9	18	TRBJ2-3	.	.	CASSVDALVLGGSDTQYF	TGTGCCAGCAGCGTCGACGCGTTGGTATTGGGTGGCTCAGATACGCAGTATTTT
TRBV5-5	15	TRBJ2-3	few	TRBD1	CASSDGTGGQDTQYF	TGTGCCAGCAGCGACGGGACAGGGGGCCAAGATACGCAGTATTTT
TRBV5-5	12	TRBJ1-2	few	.	CASSLGQPSYTF	TGTGCCAGCAGCTTGGGGCAGCCAAGCTACACCTTC
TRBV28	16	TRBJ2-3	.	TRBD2	CASSSMSLAGTDTQYF	TGTGCCAGCAGTTCCATGTCTCTAGCGGGCACAGATACGCAGTATTTT
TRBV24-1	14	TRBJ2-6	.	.	CATSGGPGANVLTF	TGTGCCACTTCCGGAGGGCCTGGGGCCAACGTCCTGACTTTC
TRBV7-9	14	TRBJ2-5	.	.	CVSSSDIDRQTQYF	TGTGTCAGCAGCTCGGACATCGATCGGCAGACCCAGTACTTC
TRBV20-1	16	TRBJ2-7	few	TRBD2	CSARRAFREVTYEQYF	TGCAGTGCTAGAAGGGCCTTCCGGGAGGTTACCTACGAGCAGTACTTC